This entry concerns a single T cell receptor beta chain. Generated by immunoSEQ multiplex PCR, the TCRdb table keeps only in-frame clones and is missing some. Of approximately 31,000 clones listed, around 87% are singletons. The record originates from a study of OX40 agonist ivuxolimab in advanced cancers. The V gene end was trimmed by 4 bases and the J gene end by 8 bases; junction bases not matched to a gene: 25. The CDR3 consists of 20 residues. Germline CDR1 and CDR2: MGHRA and YSYEKL. The clonotype was recovered from an adult with an advanced solid tumor such as melanoma, head and neck, liver or kidney cancer. The material sequenced was CD4+ or CD8+ T cells sorted from blood, taken in a trial of the OX40 agonist ivuxolimab. The V and J genes are TRBV4-1 and TRBJ2-1; 8 nucleotides agree with TRBD2. CDR3 region: CASSRAMTSVGRAYGYEQFF. The CDR3 DNA is TGCGCCAGCAGCCGAGCTATGACTAGCGTTGGGAGGGCCTATGGTTATGAGCAGTTCTTC.